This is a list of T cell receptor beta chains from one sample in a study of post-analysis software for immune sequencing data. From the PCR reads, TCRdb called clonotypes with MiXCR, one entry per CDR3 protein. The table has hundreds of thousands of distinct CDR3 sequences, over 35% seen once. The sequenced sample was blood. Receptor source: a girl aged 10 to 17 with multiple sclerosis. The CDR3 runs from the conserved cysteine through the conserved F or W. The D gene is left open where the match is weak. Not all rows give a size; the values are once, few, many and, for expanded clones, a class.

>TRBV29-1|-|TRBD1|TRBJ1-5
CSARQGAYQPQHF
TGCAGCGCCAGACAGGGGGCCTATCAGCCCCAGCATTTT
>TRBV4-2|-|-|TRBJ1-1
CASSQPWQGLSYTEAFF
TGTGCCAGCAGCCAACCTTGGCAGGGATTAAGCTACACTGAAGCTTTCTTT
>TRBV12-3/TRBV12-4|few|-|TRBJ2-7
CASSLRAGYEQYF
TGTGCCAGCAGTTTGAGGGCAGGCTACGAGCAGTACTTC
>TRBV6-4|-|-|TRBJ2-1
CASSDFRPISYNEQFF
TGTGCCAGCAGTGACTTTCGACCTATCTCCTACAATGAGCAGTTCTTC
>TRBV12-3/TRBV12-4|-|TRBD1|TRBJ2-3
CASSARDSRTDTQYF
TGTGCCAGCAGCGCCCGGGACAGTCGCACAGATACGCAGTATTTT
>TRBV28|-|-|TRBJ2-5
CASTRGLRRETQYF
TGTGCCAGCACTAGGGGACTTCGACGAGAGACCCAGTACTTC
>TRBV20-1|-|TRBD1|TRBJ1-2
CSAPRGARYGYTF
TGCAGTGCCCCCAGGGGGGCCCGGTATGGCTACACCTTC
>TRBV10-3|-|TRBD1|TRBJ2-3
CAISDPGTEYADTQYF
TGTGCCATCAGTGATCCGGGGACAGAATACGCAGATACGCAGTATTTT
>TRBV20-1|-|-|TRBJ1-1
CSVPKDLPEAFF
TGCAGTGTCCCAAAAGACTTGCCTGAAGCTTTCTTT
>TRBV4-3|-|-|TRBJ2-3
CASSQEVGSDTQYF
TGCGCCAGCAGCCAAGAGGTCGGGAGTGATACGCAGTATTTT
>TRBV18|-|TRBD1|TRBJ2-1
CASSPNGQDNEQFF
TGTGCCAGCTCACCAAATGGACAGGACAATGAGCAGTTCTTC
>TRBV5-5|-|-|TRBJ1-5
CASSLENRVRNQPQHF
TGTGCCAGCAGCTTGGAGAACAGGGTCCGAAATCAGCCCCAGCATTTT
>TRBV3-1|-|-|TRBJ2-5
CASSQGGSGETQYF
TGTGCCAGCAGCCAAGGAGGCTCCGGTGAGACCCAGTACTTC
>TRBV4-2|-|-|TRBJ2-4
CASSQVMGRGNIQYF
TGTGCCAGCAGCCAAGTTATGGGACGGGGAAACATTCAGTACTTC
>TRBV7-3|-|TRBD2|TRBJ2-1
CASSLLGTSGNNEQFF
TGTGCCAGCAGCTTATTGGGGACTAGCGGTAACAATGAGCAGTTCTTC
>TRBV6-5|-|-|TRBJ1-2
CASSPQGANYGYTF
TGTGCCAGCAGCCCTCAGGGTGCTAACTATGGCTACACCTTC
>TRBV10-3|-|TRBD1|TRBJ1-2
CAISVAGGYGYTF
TGTGCCATCAGTGTTGCAGGGGGGTATGGCTACACCTTC
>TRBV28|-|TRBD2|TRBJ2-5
CASSIREGPETQYF
TGTGCCAGCAGCATTAGGGAGGGCCCAGAGACCCAGTACTTC
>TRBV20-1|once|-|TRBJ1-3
CSPHTGNTIYF
TGCAGTCCCCACACTGGAAACACCATATATTTT
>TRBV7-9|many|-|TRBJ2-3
CASSLFGDTQYF
TGTGCCAGCAGCTTATTTGGAGATACGCAGTATTTT
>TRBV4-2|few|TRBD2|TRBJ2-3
CASSQSTSGRTDTQYF
TGTGCCAGCAGCCAATCGACTAGCGGGAGAACAGATACGCAGTATTTT
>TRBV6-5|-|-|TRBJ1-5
CASSLFRTDNQPQHF
TGTGCCAGCAGTCTATTCCGGACGGACAATCAGCCCCAGCATTTT
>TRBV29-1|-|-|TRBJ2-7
CSVAQLAGYEQYF
TGCAGCGTTGCCCAACTTGCGGGGTACGAGCAGTACTTC
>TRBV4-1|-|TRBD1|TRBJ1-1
CASGHGQGDTEAFF
TGCGCCAGCGGCCACGGACAGGGAGACACTGAAGCTTTCTTT
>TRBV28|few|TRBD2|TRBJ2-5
CASSWGLAGETQYF
TGTGCCAGCAGCTGGGGACTAGCGGGAGAGACCCAGTACTTC
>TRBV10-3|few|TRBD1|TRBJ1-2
CAIRVTTGEAYGYTF
TGTGCCATCAGGGTCACGACAGGGGAGGCCTATGGCTACACCTTC